This T cell receptor beta chain was retrieved from a study of T-cell reconstitution after alpha-beta-depleted transplantation in children. A TCRbeta library incorporating unique molecular identifiers was prepared. Using its own MiXCR run on the PCR reads, TCRdb lists one record per CDR3 protein. The sample includes about 460,000 distinct CDR3 sequences, 8% to 11% of them seen just once. This clonotype was counted at least ten times. Between the trimmed V and J ends, which lost 1 base and 4 bases, there was a span of 10 bases. The CDR3 loop spans 14 amino acids. Per germline, CDR1 MDHEN and CDR2 SYDVKM.

The V and J genes are TRBV28 and TRBJ1-2; D ambiguous. This clonotype was obtained from a child aged 2-15 years with inherited bone marrow failure, due to receive a stem cell transplant. Here the sequenced sample was PBMCs, taken before TCRalphabeta/CD19-depleted stem cell transplant. The CDR3: CASSLFDSPYGYTF. CDR3 DNA: TGTGCCAGCAGTTTATTCGATTCACCCTATGGCTACACCTTC.